These 5 T cell receptor beta chains originate from one sample sequenced in a study of blood T cell repertoires in COVID-19. TCRdb's table, derived via immunoSEQ multiplex PCR, lists solely in-frame clones and lacks some. This sample has around 180,000 clones; about 87% occur once, and the top ten carry 3.5% to 5%. Sequenced: peripheral blood. The source of these receptors is a woman in her thirties with acute or convalescent COVID-19.

The chain recombines TRBV4-1 with TRBJ2-7, with D maybe TRBD2 (5 bases). This CDR3 region has 17 residues. CDR1 MGHRA and CDR2 YSYEKL come from the germline V gene. Trimming took off 1 base at V and 2 bases at J, with 18 bases between the two ends. CDR3: CASSQVSLPYGAYEQYF. Here the CDR3 DNA reads TGCGCCAGCAGCCAAGTATCCCTTCCTTACGGGGCCTACGAGCAGTACTTC.

V gene TRBV18 combines with J gene TRBJ2-1; a possible D gene is TRBD2 (6 bases). Germline values: CDR1 KGHSH, CDR2 LQKENI. V was clipped by 9 bases and J by 10 bases, with 10 bases between them. This CDR3 spans 10 amino acids. CDR3 protein: CARIRGEQFF. The CDR3 coding sequence is TGTGCCAGGATCCGGGGGGAGCAGTTCTTC.

The chain has TRBV5-5 and TRBJ2-7; TRBD2 agrees at 13 bases. The trim removed 4 bases at V and 5 bases at J, leaving 12 bases unmatched. CDR1 and CDR2 from the germline V gene are SGHKS and YYEKEE (reference sequence). CDR3 length equals 17 residues. The CDR3 DNA is TGTGCCAGCAGCATATGGACTAGCGGGAGCTTCCCCCACGAGCAGTACTTC. Protein: CASSIWTSGSFPHEQYF.

The chain uses TRBV6-5 and TRBJ1-1; D gene uncertain. V shed 8 bases and J shed 8 bases, with 12 bases lying between them. The CDR3 spans 11 residues. Germline V gives CDR1 MNHEY, CDR2 SVGAGI. CDR3 bases: TGTGCCAGCGGTAATTATGAGGAAGCTTTCTTT. It is translated as CASGNYEEAFF.

As to this clone: Since the CDR3 does not end with the conserved phenylalanine or tryptophan, this likely comes from a read error. The limits of the CDR3 on the DNA are not certain, so only TCRdb's listed CDR3 is given. V usage is TRBV6-1 and J usage is TRBJ2-7; the table's D gene call, TRBD2, was not cross checked with the DNA. The germline CDR1 and CDR2 sequences are MNHNS and SASEGT. The CDR3 sequence runs 12 residues, both termini included. CDR3 loop: CASSESPGLAED.